The present T cell receptor beta chain was sequenced within a study of molecular identifiers for immune sequencing clone quantification. This clonotype has only a few counts. Germline CDR1 SGHDT, CDR2 YYEEEE. The V gene lost 1 base and the J gene lost 1 base, with 17 bases spanning the gap. There are 17 residues in the CDR3. Library preparation followed earlier protocols using designated TCR primers. TCRdb passed the PCR reads through MiXCR, listing each CDR3 protein once. The sample contains 460,000 or so distinct CDR3 sequences, 20% to 25% of which appear only once. This TCR came from a human donor in good health. Some libraries in this study had Jurkat cell RNA spiked in. Sequenced material: naive CD8+ T cells from blood, with Jurkat cell RNA spiked in. This sample's subset: FACS-sorted CD8+CD4-CCR7+CD45RA+ naive T cells. The chain links TRBV5-6 to TRBJ1-2; a possible D gene is TRBD1 (6 bases). The CDR3 region has the DNA TGTGCCAGCAGCTTGTCGACAGGCGTGGATATTAACTATGGCTACACCTTC. This gives the protein CASSLSTGVDINYGYTF.